This paragraph reports one T cell receptor beta chain. Its antigen is not identified. CDR1 is LNHDA and CDR2 is SQIVND in the germline V gene (reference sequence). V was trimmed by 5 bases and J by 3 bases, leaving 14 bases between them. The CDR3 consists of 14 residues. These data originate in a study of graft-versus-host responses after intestinal transplantation. The repertoire was sequenced with immunoSEQ multiplex PCR; TCRdb's copy has only in-frame clones and lacks some. The sample has roughly 90,000 clones, approximately 89% seen once. Sample: unstimulated CD4+ T cells sorted from spleen or lymph node cells, taken before transplant. The chain links TRBV19 to TRBJ2-7; tentatively, D is TRBD2 (5 bases). This TCR was sampled from a human donor who was the organ donor for an intestinal transplant. CDR3: CASSVPGYGYEQYF. The CDR3 coding sequence is TGTGCCAGTAGTGTACCGGGGTATGGCTACGAGCAGTACTTC. The full variable domain, in which reference TRBV19 and TRBJ2-7 provide the parts outside the CDR3, is DGGITQSPKYLFRKEGQNVTLSCEQNLNHDAMYWYRQDPGQGLRLIYYSQIVNDFQKGDIAEGYSVSREKKESFPLTVTSAQKNPTAFYLCASSVPGYGYEQYFGPGTRLTVT.